The 8 T cell receptor beta chains reported below all come from one sample, sequenced in a study of blood T cell repertoires in COVID-19. Profiling relied on immunoSEQ multiplex PCR, and the TCRdb table lists in-frame clones only, not all of them. In the table there are fewer than 400,000 clones, 92% of which are singletons. The sequenced sample was PBMCs or T cells enriched from blood (not recorded which). The receptor source for this set is a woman in her twenties or thirties who had recovered from COVID-19.

This clone was seen only once. The V and J genes are TRBV6-5 and TRBJ1-5, with unresolved D. Germline CDR1 is MNHEY and CDR2 is SVGAGI. V was pared by 6 bases and J by 1 base, with 7 bases between. This CDR3 region has 13 residues. The CDR3 region is CASSPGSNQPQHF. The CDR3 nucleotides read TGTGCCAGCAGCCCCGGGAGCAATCAGCCCCAGCATTTT.

J is TRBJ1-1 and V is TRBV6-5; 7 positions agree with TRBD1. CDR1 is MNHEY and CDR2 is SVGAGI in the germline V gene. The CDR3 extends over 14 amino acids. The junction had 4 bases not matched to a gene; V was cut back by 0 bases and J by 6 bases. The CDR3 here is CASSYSGTAAEAFF. The CDR3 DNA reads TGTGCCAGCAGTTACTCCGGGACAGCCGCTGAAGCTTTCTTT.

The chain joins TRBV7-2 to TRBJ2-3; possibly TRBD1 for D (6 bases). The CDR3 consists of 14 residues. Trimming took off 3 bases at V and 10 bases at J, with 17 bases between the two ends. From germline, CDR1 is SGHTA and CDR2 FQGNSA. CDR3 nucleotide sequence: TGTGCCAGCAGCTTGACAGGCCTCGGCGGGCCGCAGTATTTT. This encodes CASSLTGLGGPQYF.

V gene TRBV2 combines with J gene TRBJ1-5; 7 bases align to TRBD1. The V segment lost 6 bases and the J segment 6 bases; nucleotides outside the gene matches: 11. The germline V gene has CDR1 SNHLY and CDR2 FYNNEI. This CDR3 spans 15 amino acids. The CDR3 DNA reads TGTGCCAGCAGCGGAGGGCAGGGGGGCGGTCAGCCCCAGCATTTT. It codes for CASSGGQGGGQPQHF.

The chain uses TRBV5-5 and TRBJ1-1; D unresolved. V lost 0 bases to trimming and J lost 3 bases, with 6 bases between them. This CDR3 has 13 amino acids. CDR1 SGHKS and CDR2 YYEKEE come from the germline V gene (reference sequence). DNA of the CDR3: TGTGCCAGCAGCTTGGCCCCGGACACTGAAGCTTTCTTT. It codes for CASSLAPDTEAFF.

J is TRBJ1-2 and V is TRBV28; maybe TRBD1 (6 bases). This CDR3 has 14 amino acids. CDR1 is MDHEN and CDR2 is SYDVKM in the germline V gene. V was shortened by 4 bases and J by 2 bases, with 11 bases between the two germline ends. The CDR3 DNA is TGTGCCAGCAGTTATTCGGGACAAAACTATGGCTACACCTTC. Protein sequence: CASSYSGQNYGYTF.

This clone was detected a few times. This sequence joins TRBV6-2 or TRBV6-3 and TRBJ2-7; perhaps TRBD1 as D (6 bases). The CDR3 is made up of 12 amino acids. V was trimmed by 5 bases and J by 5 bases, leaving 10 bases between them. CDR1 and CDR2 from the germline V gene are MNHEY and SVGEGT. This CDR3 reads CASSQTGNEQYF. CDR3 nucleotide sequence: TGTGCCAGCAGTCAAACAGGGAACGAGCAGTACTTC.

V and J are TRBV3-1 (or the pseudogene TRBV3-2) and TRBJ2-1; D remains unclear. Germline V gene data show CDR1 as LGHDT and CDR2 as YNNKEL (reference sequence). The V end was cut by 4 bases, the J end by 5 bases, with 12 bases between. This CDR3 is built from 14 residues. The CDR3 nucleotides read TGTGCCAGCAGCCTTAGAAGTATTCACAATGAGCAGTTCTTC. Translated, it gives CASSLRSIHNEQFF.